One sample yielded the 16 T cell receptor beta chains listed below, sequenced in a study of response to subunit inactivated influenza vaccine. TCRdb re-called the RT-PCR reads with MiXCR, one entry per CDR3 protein. The data show around 570,000 distinct CDR3 sequences, around 11% seen once. In addition, the sample was reused for a study of T cells expressing NK-cell markers. That study adds: TCR beta cDNA was generated via 5'RACE template switching incorporating UMIs.

The source material was PBMCs from blood, sampled on the day of vaccination. Source of these receptors: a man aged 50-59 years who received an inactivated influenza vaccine.

The rearrangement links TRBV4-1 to TRBJ2-2; D unclear. The germline V gene has CDR1 MGHRA and CDR2 YSYEKL. V dropped 0 bases and J dropped 9 bases, with 11 bases sitting between them. The CDR3 is 14 residues long. Here the CDR3 DNA reads TGCGCCAGCAGCCAAGATTTTAGTAGCCGGGAGCTGTTTTTT. Encoded protein: CASSQDFSSRELFF.

The chain uses TRBV7-9 and TRBJ2-7; 8 bases agree with TRBD1. The CDR3 totals 14 residues. The germline gives CDR1 SEHNR, CDR2 FQNEAQ (reference sequence). The junction had 7 bases not matched to a gene; V was cut back by 4 bases and J by 5 bases. CDR3 nucleotide sequence: TGTGCCAGCAGCTCCCGGGACAGGTTGAACGAGCAGTACTTC. The encoded protein is CASSSRDRLNEQYF.

This clonotype was seen once. This chain uses TRBV27 with TRBJ1-5; 9 bases are a match to TRBD1. Germline V gene data show CDR1 as MNHEY and CDR2 as SMNVEV (reference sequence). With 4 bases clipped from V and 7 bases from J, the junction kept 11 bases outside the gene matches. The CDR3 has 16 residues. The DNA for the CDR3 is TGTGCCAGCAGTTCCAACCGGGACAGGGATCACCAGCCCCAGCATTTT. Encoded protein: CASSSNRDRDHQPQHF.

In this sample, this clonotype turned up many times. A junction boundary mismatches the germline segment, possibly from a read error. The genes are TRBV5-1 and TRBJ2-1; D may be TRBD2 (5 bases). CDR3 length: 15 amino acids. Germline assignment: CDR1 SGHRS and CDR2 YFSETQ. CDR3 in amino acids: CASSSTSGPYNEQFF. The CDR3 nucleotides are TGTGCCAGCAGTTCCACTAGTGGTCCGTACAATGAGCAGTTCTTC.

In this sample, this clonotype turned up a few times. The chain joins TRBV5-5 to TRBJ2-1, with 8 nucleotides matching TRBD2. The junction had 5 bases not matched to a gene; V was cut back by 0 bases and J by 6 bases. This CDR3 is built from 15 residues. Germline values: CDR1 SGHKS, CDR2 YYEKEE (reference sequence). The CDR3 sequence is CASSLGTSRLNEQFF. The CDR3 coding sequence is TGTGCCAGCAGCTTGGGGACTAGCCGTCTCAATGAGCAGTTCTTC.

The gene calls are TRBV20-1 and TRBJ2-1, with TRBD2 as a possible D gene (6 bases). Trimming removed 3 bases at V and 6 bases at J, with 18 bases between. In germline, CDR1 is DFQATT, CDR2 SNEGSKA (reference sequence). The CDR3 sequence is 15 residues long. CDR3 DNA sequence: TGCAGTGCTAGTCGGGGGAGAGCAGGAAGCAATGAGCAGTTCTTC. Its translation: CSASRGRAGSNEQFF.

This clonotype was detected only a few times. V gene TRBV12-3 or TRBV12-4 combines with J gene TRBJ1-2, with D tentatively TRBD1 (5 bases). The CDR3 sequence is 15 residues long. V was clipped by 1 base and J by 8 bases, with 17 bases between them. The DNA of the CDR3 is TGTGCCAGCAGTTTAGAAGCGCGGGACCCGAGGGGCTACACCTTC. This codes for CASSLEARDPRGYTF.

This chain joins TRBV7-3 and TRBJ1-1; a possible D gene is TRBD1 (5 bases). The CDR3 has 13 amino acids. Trimming removed 5 bases from V and 8 bases from J, with 15 bases in between. Germline CDR1 reads SGHTA; CDR2 reads FQGTGA. The CDR3 region has the DNA TGTGCCAGCAGCCGCCGTGGGGCAGCCGAAGCTTTCTTT. This codes for CASSRRGAAEAFF.

This rearrangement joins TRBV15 to TRBJ2-5, with D hard to call. The V end lost 2 bases, the J end lost 4 bases, and 11 bases lay between the germline ends. CDR3 length: 14 amino acids. Germline values: CDR1 LNHNV, CDR2 YYDKDF (reference sequence). CDR3 loop: CATSRTGISETQYF. CDR3 coding DNA: TGTGCCACCAGCAGAACGGGTATATCAGAGACCCAGTACTTC.

In its sample, this clonotype was seen many times. The gene calls are TRBV4-3 and TRBJ2-5; D remains ambiguous. The V end was cut by 1 base, the J end by 1 base, with 4 bases between. The CDR3 has 13 amino acids. The germline CDR1 and CDR2 sequences are LGHNA and YSLEER. The CDR3 nucleotides read TGCGCCAGCAGCCAAGTCCTCCAAGAGACCCAGTACTTC. It yields the protein CASSQVLQETQYF.

This chain connects TRBV29-1 to TRBJ2-7; the D call may be TRBD1 or TRBD2 (5 bases each). V was cut by 8 bases and J by 7 bases, with 30 bases left in between. Germline CDR1 is SQVTM and CDR2 is ANQGSEA. CDR3 length equals 16 residues. The CDR3 DNA reads as TGCAGCCTGCCGGCCCTTGGAGTCCCATCTGAGGGGGAGCAGTACTTC. Its protein is CSLPALGVPSEGEQYF.

This clonotype was detected a few times. Just one base apart from a much larger clone, this may be a read error. V usage is TRBV4-2 and J usage is TRBJ2-7; D call uncertain. CDR1 LGHNA and CDR2 YNFKEQ come from the germline V gene. The CDR3 contains 12 residues. Trimming cost V 0 bases and J 2 bases, with 2 bases left between them. The CDR3 DNA sequence: TGTGCCAGCAGCCAAGATCCCTACGAGCAGTACTTC. It specifies CASSQDPYEQYF.

The rearrangement joins TRBV7-9 to TRBJ2-2; D is unresolved. The CDR3 contains 13 residues. V dropped 1 base and J dropped 7 bases, with 7 bases sitting between them. Looked up from germline, CDR1 is SEHNR and CDR2 is FQNEAQ (reference sequence). CDR3 in DNA: TGTGCCAGCAGCTTAGAGGTCAACGGGGAGCTGTTTTTT. Translated, it gives CASSLEVNGELFF.

This clonotype has just a few counts. This chain uses TRBV5-1 with TRBJ2-1; the match to TRBD2 covers 9 bases. This CDR3 has 16 amino acids. V shed 0 bases and J 3 bases; nucleotides not matched to a gene: 4. CDR1 is SGHRS and CDR2 is YFSETQ in the germline V gene. In nucleotides, the CDR3 is TGCGCCAGCAGCTTGGATGCGGGGGGGATCTACAATGAGCAGTTCTTC. Its translation is CASSLDAGGIYNEQFF.

This clonotype has just a few counts. J is TRBJ1-1 and V is TRBV6-2 or TRBV6-3, with 8 bases matching TRBD1. The ends lost 4 bases at V and 4 bases at J; junction bases unmatched: 14. Germline V lookup: CDR1 MNHEY, CDR2 SVGEGT. CDR3 length: 17 amino acids. The CDR3 loop reads CASSLPMRDRYGTEAFF. Written as DNA, the CDR3 is TGTGCCAGCAGTTTGCCCATGCGGGACAGGTATGGCACTGAAGCTTTCTTT.

This clonotype was seen only a few times. The chain is built from TRBV5-4 and TRBJ2-3; 10 bases fit TRBD2. The CDR3 extends over 15 amino acids. Germline V gives CDR1 SGHNT, CDR2 YYREEE (reference sequence). The trim removed 6 bases at V and 2 bases at J, leaving 6 bases unmatched. CDR3 protein: CASTTSGRTTDTQYF. The DNA of the CDR3 is TGTGCCAGCACGACTAGCGGGCGAACCACAGATACGCAGTATTTT.